The following is a T cell receptor beta chain sequence with its context. No antigen is known for it. Trimming took off 0 bases at V and 5 bases at J, with 9 bases between the two ends. The CDR3 is 13 residues long. Germline-derived CDR1 and CDR2 are SGHRS and YFSETQ. This entry belongs to a study of cytomegalovirus exposure and HLA in healthy donors. Study results and limitations: There were 160 or so TCR beta chains listed as cytomegalovirus-associated. Some public TCRs appeared in many individuals, while most sequences were rare.

Here immunoSEQ multiplex PCR was the method, and the copy in TCRdb shows in-frame clones only, minus some. The sample includes hundreds of thousands of clones, more than 85% seen only once; the top ten take 12%. This TCR came from a young man in good health and CMV-seropositive. The sequenced material came from PBMCs. The V call is TRBV5-1, the J call TRBJ2-7; D remains ambiguous. CDR3 nucleotides: TGCGCCAGCAGCTTGGCCACTTTCGACGAGCAGTACTTC. Translating gives CASSLATFDEQYF. The whole variable domain, remainder taken from reference TRBV5-1 and TRBJ2-7, is KAGVTQTPRYLIKTRGQQVTLSCSPISGHRSVSWYQQTPGQGLQFLFEYFSETQRNKGNFPGRFSGRQFSNSRSEMNVSTLELGDSALYLCASSLATFDEQYFGPGTRLTVT.